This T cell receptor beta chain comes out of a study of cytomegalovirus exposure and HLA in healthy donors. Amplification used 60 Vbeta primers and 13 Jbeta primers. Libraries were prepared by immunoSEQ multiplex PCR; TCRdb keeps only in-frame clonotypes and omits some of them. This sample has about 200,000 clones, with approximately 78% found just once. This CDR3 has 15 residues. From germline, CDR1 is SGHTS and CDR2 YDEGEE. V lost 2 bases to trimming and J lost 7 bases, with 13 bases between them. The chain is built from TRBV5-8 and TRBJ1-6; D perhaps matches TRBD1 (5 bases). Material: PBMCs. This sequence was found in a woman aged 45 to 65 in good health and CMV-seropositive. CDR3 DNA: TGTGCCAGCAGCTTTTGGGTGGGGCAAAATTCACCCCTCCACTTT. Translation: CASSFWVGQNSPLHF.